Below, 24 T cell receptor beta chains from the same sample are listed, as sequenced in a study of blood T cell repertoires in COVID-19. Clones were read by immunoSEQ multiplex PCR, and TCRdb kept only the in-frame ones, dropping some. The sample lists 85,000 to 110,000 clones, approximately 89% occurring once. The sample was peripheral blood. The receptor set was obtained from an elderly woman in a cohort sampled during active COVID-19.

The chain employs TRBV28 and TRBJ2-5, with 9 bases fitting TRBD1. Losses at the gene ends were 5 bases for V and 7 bases for J; bases not matched to a gene: 2. The CDR3 spans 12 residues. Germline values: CDR1 MDHEN, CDR2 SYDVKM. The CDR3 loop is CASSTTGGTQYF. The CDR3 DNA follows: TGTGCCAGCAGTACGACAGGGGGGACCCAGTACTTC.

The chain couples TRBV10-2 to TRBJ1-1; D possibly corresponds to TRBD1 (6 bases). This CDR3 has 15 residues. Trimming removed 1 base from V and 3 bases from J, with 12 bases in between. Germline lookup yields CDR1 WSHSY and CDR2 SAAADI. CDR3 coding DNA: TGCGCCAGCAGTGAGTTCCGGGGGGCGGACACTGAAGCTTTCTTT. Protein: CASSEFRGADTEAFF.

The CDR3 coding sequence is TGTGCCAGCAGCCAAGGGTCGGGATCTAGCACAGATACGCAGTATTTT. Encoded protein: CASSQGSGSSTDTQYF. The rearrangement uses TRBV4-2 and TRBJ2-3; the D gene is possibly TRBD2 (5 bases). V lost 1 base, J lost 0 bases, and 11 bases lay in between. Germline CDR1 is LGHNA and CDR2 is YNFKEQ. The CDR3 sequence is 16 residues long.

This chain uses TRBV9 with TRBJ1-4; a possible D gene is TRBD1 (5 bases). V was pared by 1 base and J by 3 bases, with 10 bases between. The CDR3 is 15 amino acids. Germline loops: CDR1 SGDLS, CDR2 YYNGEE. The DNA of the CDR3 is TGTGCCAGCAGCGTAATGGGCAGGGCTAATGAAAAACTGTTTTTT. The encoded protein is CASSVMGRANEKLFF.

CDR3 nucleotide sequence: TGTGCCAGCTCGTCCGCCAGCGGGAGGATAAATGAGCAGTTCTTC. Protein: CASSSASGRINEQFF. The chain carries TRBV18 and TRBJ2-1; 9 bases are a match to TRBD2. In germline, CDR1 is KGHSH, CDR2 LQKENI. This CDR3 has 15 residues. After removal of 6 bases from V and 7 bases from J, the junction contained 10 bases not matched to a gene.

The CDR3 sequence is CATSPDRGTYEQYF. In DNA form, the CDR3 reads TGTGCCACCAGCCCCGACAGGGGAACCTACGAGCAGTACTTC. The rearrangement links TRBV15 to TRBJ2-7; 8 nucleotides line up with TRBD1. CDR1 is LNHNV and CDR2 is YYDKDF in the germline V gene (reference sequence). The V gene end was trimmed by 5 bases and the J gene end by 2 bases; junction bases not matched to a gene: 5. This CDR3 is built from 14 residues.

This rearrangement joins TRBV5-1 to TRBJ1-2; TRBD1 matches 9 bases. The germline V gene has CDR1 SGHRS and CDR2 YFSETQ. V lost 4 bases, J lost 2 bases, and 6 bases stayed unmatched. The CDR3 spans 15 residues. The CDR3 protein is CASSQQGASNYGYTF. The CDR3 nucleotides read TGCGCCAGCAGCCAACAGGGGGCTTCAAACTATGGCTACACCTTC.

This chain links TRBV19 with TRBJ1-1; TRBD1 might be the D (6 bases). Germline V gene data show CDR1 as LNHDA and CDR2 as SQIVND (reference sequence). Trimming pared 7 bases from V and 8 bases from J, leaving 14 bases between. This CDR3 has 12 amino acids. CDR3 sequence reads: CASMGTKNEAFF. The CDR3 DNA reads as TGTGCCAGTATGGGGACAAAAAACGAAGCTTTCTTT.

J is TRBJ1-2 and V is TRBV6-5; D remains unclear. V shed 5 bases and J shed 1 base, with 8 bases lying between them. This CDR3 has 13 amino acids. The germline gives CDR1 MNHEY, CDR2 SVGAGI. CDR3 bases: TGTGCCAGCAGTCTACGGAGTAACTATGGCTACACCTTC. As protein: CASSLRSNYGYTF.

The V call is TRBV5-6, the J call TRBJ1-5, with TRBD1 matching over 7 bases. This CDR3 has 16 amino acids. Trimming at V came to 3 bases and at J to 2 bases, leaving 8 bases not matched to a gene. Germline V gene sequence: CDR1 SGHDT, CDR2 YYEEEE. The CDR3: CASSYTGERGNQPQHF. The CDR3 coding sequence is TGTGCCAGCAGCTATACAGGGGAGAGGGGCAATCAGCCCCAGCATTTT.

The rearrangement uses TRBV7-6 and TRBJ1-5; possibly TRBD1 for D (6 bases). Germline V gene sequence: CDR1 SGHVS, CDR2 FNYEAQ. The V end lost 2 bases, the J end lost 6 bases, and 14 bases lay between the germline ends. This CDR3 is built from 15 residues. DNA of the CDR3: TGTGCCAGCAGCTTATTAGGGGGGGTTGGTCAGCCCCAGCATTTT. It codes for CASSLLGGVGQPQHF.

This clone was picked up one time. This rearrangement joins TRBV6-5 to TRBJ1-5, with D unresolved. The germline V and J ends were trimmed by 5 bases and 7 bases, with 15 bases remaining between them. In germline, CDR1 is MNHEY, CDR2 SVGAGI. CDR3 length: 14 residues. The CDR3 region is CASSTERRAQPQHF. DNA of the CDR3: TGTGCCAGCAGTACTGAGCGGAGGGCCCAGCCCCAGCATTTT.

The chain employs TRBV27 and TRBJ1-2, with D perhaps matching TRBD1 (6 bases). The CDR3 totals 12 residues. Looked up from germline, CDR1 is MNHEY and CDR2 is SMNVEV (reference sequence). Trimming pared 10 bases from V and 7 bases from J, leaving 16 bases between. CDR3 in amino acids: CATSSTGFGYTF. CDR3 nucleotide sequence: TGTGCCACCTCTTCCACAGGGTTTGGCTACACCTTC.

The chain links TRBV2 to TRBJ2-3, with 9 bases that match TRBD2. Germline V CDR1 and CDR2: SNHLY, FYNNEI. The CDR3 runs 15 residues. V trimming: 1 base; J trimming: 8 bases; junction bases outside the gene matches: 7. CDR3 in DNA: TGTGCCAGCAGTGAAGGCGGTAGCGGGAGTACTACGCAGTATTTT. Amino acids: CASSEGGSGSTTQYF.

The CDR3 loop reads CASSLDGNSGANVLTF. For the CDR3, the DNA is TGCGCCAGCAGCTTGGACGGGAACTCTGGGGCCAACGTCCTGACTTTC. The V gene is TRBV5-1, the J gene TRBJ2-6, with D possibly matching TRBD2 (5 bases). Trimming removed 0 bases from V and 0 bases from J, with 7 bases in between. Germline V CDR1 and CDR2: SGHRS, YFSETQ. The CDR3 sequence is 16 residues long.

The chain employs TRBV27 and TRBJ1-1; 8 bases are a match to TRBD1. The CDR3 is 16 amino acids. Germline CDR1 MNHEY, CDR2 SMNVEV (reference sequence). The V segment lost 3 bases and the J segment 5 bases; nucleotides outside the gene matches: 11. The chain's CDR3 is CASSFGQGLKGTEAFF. The DNA of the CDR3 is TGTGCCAGCAGTTTTGGACAGGGACTAAAGGGGACTGAAGCTTTCTTT.

The chain combines TRBV5-4 with TRBJ2-3, with 8 bases aligning to TRBD2. After removal of 4 bases from V and 4 bases from J, the junction contained 8 bases not matched to a gene. The CDR3 consists of 15 residues. Per germline, CDR1 SGHNT and CDR2 YYREEE (reference sequence). CDR3 DNA sequence: TGTGCCAGCAGCGTCCGAGCGGGAGCAGCAGATACGCAGTATTTT. It yields the protein CASSVRAGAADTQYF.

The chain is built from TRBV12-3 or TRBV12-4 and TRBJ1-2; tentatively, D is TRBD1 (5 bases). V was trimmed by 5 bases and J by 7 bases, leaving 11 bases between them. The CDR3 runs 12 residues. CDR3 nucleotide sequence: TGTGCCAGCAGTACCCAGGGTTTTGGCTACACCTTC. It is translated as CASSTQGFGYTF.

V gene TRBV4-2 combines with J gene TRBJ1-5; possible D gene TRBD1, 6 bases. V dropped 0 bases and J dropped 6 bases, with 12 bases sitting between them. The germline V gene has CDR1 LGHNA and CDR2 YNFKEQ. This CDR3 is 15 amino acids long. CDR3 sequence: CASSQDGTYSQPQHF. The CDR3 coding sequence is TGTGCCAGCAGCCAAGACGGGACATACAGTCAGCCCCAGCATTTT.

J is TRBJ2-1 and V is TRBV16; the D is unclear. Germline V lookup: CDR1 KGHSY, CDR2 FQNENV. CDR3 length: 15 amino acids. V was shortened by 0 bases and J by 6 bases, with 12 bases between the two germline ends. The CDR3 DNA sequence: TGTGCCAGCAGCCAATCATCGGTCGGTATCAATGAGCAGTTCTTC. The encoded protein is CASSQSSVGINEQFF.

This clone was counted once. Written as DNA, the CDR3 is TGCAGTGCAAGTAGGGGGCAGAATTGGAATGAGCAGTTCTTC. The encoded protein is CSASRGQNWNEQFF. V gene TRBV20-1 combines with J gene TRBJ2-1, with TRBD1 matching over 7 bases. The CDR3 runs to 14 residues. Germline V gene data show CDR1 as DFQATT and CDR2 as SNEGSKA (reference sequence). Trimming cost V 6 bases and J 7 bases; bases outside gene matches: 12.

The J gene is TRBJ1-6, the V gene TRBV7-8; 10 bases are a match to TRBD1. Germline CDR1 is SGHVS and CDR2 is FQNEAQ. Trimming at V came to 6 bases and at J to 11 bases, leaving 13 bases not matched to a gene. This CDR3 spans 16 amino acids. The CDR3 DNA reads TGTGCCAGCAGGCCTACCTCGGGACAGGGGATTACACCCCTCCACTTT. Encoded protein: CASRPTSGQGITPLHF.

The chain combines TRBV6-5 with TRBJ1-4, with D perhaps matching TRBD1 (6 bases). There are 13 residues in the CDR3. With 7 bases removed from V and 8 bases from J, the gap between germline ends came to 14 bases. CDR1 and CDR2 from the germline V gene are MNHEY and SVGAGI. Written as DNA, the CDR3 is TGTGCCAGCACAACAGGGTCCCGAGAAAAACTGTTTTTT. Protein sequence: CASTTGSREKLFF.

This chain uses TRBV29-1 with TRBJ1-2, with unresolved D. V lost 7 bases to trimming and J lost 12 bases, with 18 bases between them. Germline values: CDR1 SQVTM, CDR2 ANQGSEA. CDR3 length: 11 amino acids. For the CDR3, the DNA is TGCAGCGCTGGCCTGGTTAGTCTGAACACCTTC. Amino acids: CSAGLVSLNTF.